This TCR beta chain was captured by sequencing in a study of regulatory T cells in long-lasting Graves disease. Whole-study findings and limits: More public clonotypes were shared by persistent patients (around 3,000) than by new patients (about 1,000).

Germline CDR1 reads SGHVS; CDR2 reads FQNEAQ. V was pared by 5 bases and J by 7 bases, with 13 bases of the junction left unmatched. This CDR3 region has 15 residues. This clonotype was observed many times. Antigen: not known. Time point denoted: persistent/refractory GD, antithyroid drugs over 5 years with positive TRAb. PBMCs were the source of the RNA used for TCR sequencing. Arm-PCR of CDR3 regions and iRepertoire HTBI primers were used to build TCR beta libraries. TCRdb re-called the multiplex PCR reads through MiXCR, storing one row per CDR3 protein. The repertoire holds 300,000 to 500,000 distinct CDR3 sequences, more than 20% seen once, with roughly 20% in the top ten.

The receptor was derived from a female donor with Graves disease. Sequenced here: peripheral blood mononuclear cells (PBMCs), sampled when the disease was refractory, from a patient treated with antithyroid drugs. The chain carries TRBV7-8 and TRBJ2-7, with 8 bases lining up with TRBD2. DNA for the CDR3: TGTGCCAGCAGCCTCGACGGGAGGGCCGGCGGGGAGCAGTACTTC. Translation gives CASSLDGRAGGEQYF.